These 23 T cell receptor beta chains were all obtained from the same sample, sequenced in a study of blood T cells in healthy people across ages. For the second PCR, which ran for about 6 to 11 cycles, a sample-barcoded 5' primer and a J-beta primer mix were used. MiXCR was run by TCRdb on the 5' RACE reads, yielding one entry per CDR3 protein. The table lists over a million distinct CDR3 sequences, around 59% of them singletons. The sample taken for sequencing was blood. These receptors were collected from a man younger than 35 in good health.

The chain uses TRBV29-1 and TRBJ1-1; D not resolved. The CDR3 sequence is 11 residues long. Germline CDR1 is SQVTM and CDR2 is ANQGSEA. Trimming removed 7 bases from V and 7 bases from J, with 13 bases in between. CDR3 residues: CSGRFGGEAFF. The DNA of the CDR3 is TGCAGCGGAAGGTTTGGAGGTGAAGCTTTCTTT.

The V gene is TRBV10-3, the J gene TRBJ1-4; 9 bases map to TRBD1. The V gene's germline CDR1 is ENHRY and CDR2 SYGVKD. There are 14 residues in the CDR3. V lost 5 bases and J lost 8; bases outside the gene matches: 6. The CDR3 sequence is CAISSGTGQEKLFF. In nucleotides, the CDR3 is TGTGCCATCAGTTCCGGGACAGGGCAAGAAAAACTGTTTTTT.

The V gene is TRBV7-9, the J gene TRBJ2-3, with D unresolved. V lost 4 bases to trimming and J lost 14 bases, with 19 bases between them. The CDR3 consists of 13 residues. The germline V gene encodes CDR1 SEHNR and CDR2 FQNEAQ (reference sequence). CDR3 region: CASSSYHPGARYF. DNA of the CDR3: TGTGCCAGCAGCTCATATCACCCCGGAGCGAGGTATTTT.

J is TRBJ1-1 and V is TRBV2; weak D call: TRBD1 (6 bases). Trimming took 6 bases from V and 0 from J, leaving 14 bases between them. Germline CDR1 is SNHLY and CDR2 is FYNNEI. The CDR3 covers 15 residues. The DNA of the CDR3 is TGTGCCAGCAGGAACTCAGGGGTAATGAACACTGAAGCTTTCTTT. This codes for CASRNSGVMNTEAFF.

The CDR3 here is CASSQEYITYEQYF. CDR3 DNA sequence: TGCGCCAGCAGCCAAGAATACATAACCTACGAGCAGTACTTC. V gene TRBV4-1 combines with J gene TRBJ2-4; no clear D gene. The assigned J gene may be wrong: the sequence end matches TRBJ2-7 better. CDR1 is MGHRA, CDR2 YSYEKL, per germline. This CDR3 comprises 14 residues.

In its sample, this clonotype was seen a few times. The gene calls are TRBV10-3 and TRBJ2-7; D perhaps matches TRBD1 (5 bases). Germline values: CDR1 ENHRY, CDR2 SYGVKD. CDR3 length equals 12 residues. Trimming took 2 bases from V and 4 from J, leaving 6 bases between them. The CDR3 protein is CAISEQGYEQYF. Here the CDR3 DNA reads TGTGCCATCAGTGAGCAGGGTTACGAGCAGTACTTC.

The chain employs TRBV20-1 and TRBJ2-1; D is possibly TRBD2 (5 bases). The CDR3 extends over 17 amino acids. CDR1 is DFQATT and CDR2 is SNEGSKA in the germline V gene (reference sequence). The ends were cut back, 0 bases at V and 3 bases at J, with 18 bases in the middle. The CDR3 spells CSARDLPSGIIYNEQFF. The CDR3 DNA reads TGCAGTGCTAGAGATCTCCCAAGCGGCATAATCTACAATGAGCAGTTCTTC.

V and J are TRBV6-6 and TRBJ1-1; the D is unclear. V was clipped by 7 bases and J by 5 bases, with 17 bases between them. Germline-derived CDR1 and CDR2 are MNHNY and SVGAGI (reference sequence). There are 14 residues in the CDR3. The CDR3 is CASTETTRQTEAFF. CDR3 nucleotide sequence: TGTGCCAGCACCGAAACTACCCGGCAAACTGAAGCTTTCTTT.

The chain is built from TRBV12-3 or TRBV12-4 and TRBJ1-2, with 7 positions matching TRBD1. J was trimmed by 6 bases and V by 1 base; bases with no gene match: 14. The CDR3 extends over 17 amino acids. CDR3 sequence: CASSLGGTAGTLDGYTF. The CDR3 nucleotides are TGTGCCAGCAGTTTAGGAGGGACAGCCGGGACTCTGGATGGCTACACCTTC.

The rearrangement joins TRBV5-4 to TRBJ2-2; D may match TRBD1 or TRBD2 (6 bases each). Trimming took off 3 bases at V and 3 bases at J, with 12 bases between the two ends. This CDR3 has 15 amino acids. Per germline, CDR1 SGHNT and CDR2 YYREEE (reference sequence). In DNA, the CDR3 is TGTGCCAGCAGCTCGGGGGCGCCGGACACCGGGGAGCTGTTTTTT. It is translated as CASSSGAPDTGELFF.

Turning to this clonotype: A read error may explain this, as a much larger clone is one base away. The rearrangement links TRBV7-9 to TRBJ2-7; D may be TRBD1 (5 bases). The V end lost 5 bases, the J end lost 3 bases, and 11 bases lay between the germline ends. From germline, CDR1 is SEHNR and CDR2 FQNEAQ (reference sequence). The CDR3 runs to 13 residues. CDR3 nucleotide sequence: TGTGCCAGCAGCCCCGAGACAGACTACGAGCAGTACTTC. Translation: CASSPETDYEQYF.

The CDR3 is CASSSHRGPNTDTQYF. The CDR3 region has the DNA TGTGCCAGCAGCTCCCACAGAGGGCCCAACACAGATACGCAGTATTTT. The chain is built from TRBV7-8 and TRBJ2-3; D perhaps matches TRBD2 (5 bases). The CDR3 sequence is 16 residues long. The germline V gene encodes CDR1 SGHVS and CDR2 FQNEAQ. V lost 4 bases to trimming and J lost 2 bases, with 16 bases between them.

This clonotype was detected only a few times. CDR3 bases: TGTGCCAGCAGTTCATCCCCCCATAGCACAGATACGCAGTATTTT. This encodes CASSSSPHSTDTQYF. The rearrangement joins TRBV27 to TRBJ2-3; D is unresolved. Trimming took 4 bases from V and 0 from J, leaving 11 bases between them. The CDR3 length is 15 residues. Germline V gene data show CDR1 as MNHEY and CDR2 as SMNVEV (reference sequence).

V usage is TRBV29-1 and J usage is TRBJ1-2; 7 bases map to TRBD1. This CDR3 comprises 12 residues. The germline V gene encodes CDR1 SQVTM and CDR2 ANQGSEA. The V gene end was trimmed by 7 bases and the J gene end by 4 bases; junction bases not matched to a gene: 6. The CDR3 spells CSAMGQSYGYTF. DNA of the CDR3: TGCAGCGCCATGGGACAGTCCTATGGCTACACCTTC.

Turning to this clonotype: A read error may account for a junction end that differs from germline. The chain employs TRBV4-1 and TRBJ2-5; the D call may be TRBD1 or TRBD2 (5 bases each). The germline V gene has CDR1 MGHRA and CDR2 YSYEKL. The CDR3 length is 12 residues. The CDR3 sequence: CASSKEGETQYF. DNA for the CDR3: TGCGCCAGCAGCAAAGAGGGGGAGACCCAGTACTTC.

The J gene is TRBJ2-4, the V gene TRBV20-1, with 11 bases matching TRBD2. The last part of the DNA fits TRBJ2-5 better; the J call may be wrong. The germline CDR1 and CDR2 sequences are DFQATT and SNEGSKA (reference sequence). This CDR3 spans 15 amino acids. The CDR3, as DNA: TGCAGTGCTAGGGGTAGCGGGAGGGAAGAAGAGACCCAGTACTTC. Translated: CSARGSGREEETQYF.

J is TRBJ2-7 and V is TRBV20-1; the D gene is possibly TRBD1 (5 bases). Trimming pared 4 bases from V and 3 bases from J, leaving 16 bases between. This CDR3 is 14 amino acids long. CDR1 is DFQATT, CDR2 SNEGSKA, per germline (reference sequence). The CDR3 here is CSATRQSSYYEQYF. CDR3 nucleotides: TGCAGTGCTACCCGACAGAGTTCTTACTACGAGCAGTACTTC.

This clonotype was detected only a few times. The rearrangement links TRBV5-1 to TRBJ2-7; 10 nucleotides agree with TRBD1. The CDR3 has 14 residues. From germline, CDR1 is SGHRS and CDR2 YFSETQ. J lost 7 bases, V lost 2 bases, and 6 bases had no gene match. The CDR3 DNA is TGCGCCAGCAGCTTTGACAGGGGGCGTCGGGAGCAGTACTTC. This sequence encodes CASSFDRGRREQYF.

The CDR3 sequence is CASSGGVGSGANVLTF. CDR3 nucleotides: TGTGCCAGCAGTGGAGGAGTTGGTTCTGGGGCCAACGTCCTGACTTTC. The chain links TRBV6-1 to TRBJ2-6; D is unclear. V was clipped by 4 bases and J by 1 base, with 11 bases between them. Germline lookup yields CDR1 MNHNS and CDR2 SASEGT. This CDR3 is 16 amino acids long.

Notes on this clonotype: An end of the junction differs from the germline gene, which may be a read error. The J gene is TRBJ2-6, the V gene TRBV5-1; D tentatively reads TRBD1 or TRBD2 (5 bases each). Germline loops: CDR1 SGHRS, CDR2 YFSETQ. This CDR3 has 16 amino acids. In DNA form, the CDR3 reads TGTGCTAGCAGCTTGGGGCCAGGCTCTGGGGCCAACGTCCTGACTTTC. Protein sequence: CASSLGPGSGANVLTF.

This clonotype was seen just once. The chain employs TRBV20-1 and TRBJ1-3; D gene unclear. The CDR3 length is 11 residues. Trimming pared 2 bases from V and 8 bases from J, leaving 7 bases between. Germline V gene data show CDR1 as DFQATT and CDR2 as SNEGSKA (reference sequence). The chain's CDR3 is CSARPLDTIYF. In nucleotides, the CDR3 is TGCAGTGCTAGACCCCTAGACACCATATATTTT.

The CDR3 here is CSATFFGGSYEQYF. DNA for the CDR3: TGCAGTGCTACATTTTTTGGGGGCTCCTACGAGCAGTACTTC. This chain links TRBV20-1 with TRBJ2-7; tentatively, D is TRBD1 or TRBD2 (5 bases each). The CDR3 sequence is 14 residues long. Germline CDR1 and CDR2: DFQATT and SNEGSKA (reference sequence). The V end lost 4 bases, the J end lost 0 bases, and 13 bases lay between the germline ends.

A few counts support this clonotype. V usage is TRBV28 and J usage is TRBJ2-4; D might be TRBD1 (6 bases). Trimming took off 0 bases at V and 0 bases at J, with 12 bases between the two ends. This CDR3 comprises 17 residues. Germline V CDR1 and CDR2: MDHEN, SYDVKM. CDR3 protein: CASSLWDRPLAKNIQYF. In DNA, the CDR3 is TGTGCCAGCAGTTTATGGGACAGACCTTTAGCCAAAAACATTCAGTACTTC.